The rows below give T cell receptor beta chains drawn from one sample of a study of T-cell reconstitution after alpha-beta-depleted transplantation in children. TCRdb recomputed calls from the PCR reads with MiXCR, one row per CDR3 protein. Of around 580,000 distinct CDR3 sequences listed, under 30% are singletons. The starting material was PBMCs, mostly from graft donor cells, obtained 360 days after TCRalphabeta/CD19-depleted stem cell transplant. These TCRs come from a boy under three years old who had a stem cell transplant for acute myeloid leukemia, so the T cells may come from the graft donor. CDR3s leave out the opening cysteine and the closing phenylalanine or tryptophan. Fields, in order: clone size, J gene, V gene, CDR3 protein. Clone sizes are given selectively: once, few, many, or a class where the clone is expanded.

>-|TRBJ2-7|TRBV24-1
ATSDFRGDTYEQY
>many|TRBJ1-3|TRBV12-3/TRBV12-4
ASGTRNFSGNTIY
>-|TRBJ2-1|TRBV24-1
ATSDHEKGLSYNEQF
>-|TRBJ2-2|TRBV25-1
ATDLGTGDPGELF
>-|TRBJ2-6|TRBV28
ASSLERLVTGANVLT
>-|TRBJ2-3|TRBV20-1
SARDLVTGADTQY
>few|TRBJ2-1|TRBV29-1
SVEGQAPNEQF
>-|TRBJ2-6|TRBV6-5
ASSYQGAWSGANVLT
>-|TRBJ2-1|TRBV24-1
ATSDLRGGSNEQF
>-|TRBJ1-2|TRBV6-5
ASSYIPRGGGYGYT
>many|TRBJ1-6|TRBV12-3/TRBV12-4
ASSLAIDSPLH
>few|TRBJ2-1|TRBV20-1
SARDPGGLYNEQF
>-|TRBJ2-4|TRBV20-1
SAMPVAKNIQY
>many|TRBJ2-1|TRBV2
ASRPGRGQF
>many|TRBJ1-6|TRBV5-1
ASSFGIRDDDSPLH
>-|TRBJ2-1|TRBV4-3
ASSQGVGLNSYNEQF
>-|TRBJ2-5|TRBV7-7
ASSLAPLLGETQY
>many|TRBJ2-2|TRBV6-5
ASSRTGNTGELF
>many|TRBJ1-2|TRBV15
ATSNMGQGPFLTANYGYT
>few|TRBJ2-3|TRBV20-1
SAPDGGGTDTQY
>-|TRBJ2-3|TRBV5-1
ASSSGTSVLTDTQY
>few|TRBJ1-3|TRBV10-3
AISEDRRSGNTIY
>few|TRBJ2-3|TRBV24-1
ATSDFRGESTDTQY
>-|TRBJ1-6|TRBV28
ASNPDGLFLYSPLH
>-|TRBJ2-3|TRBV20-1
SASGRHWGTQY
>-|TRBJ1-4|TRBV6-5
ASSLQGGDEKLF
>-|TRBJ1-1|TRBV6-5
ASSYIGQLNTEAF
>-|TRBJ1-2|TRBV24-1
ATSDRGQPNDGYT
>many|TRBJ2-7|TRBV20-1
SARRQSYEQY
>many|TRBJ2-5|TRBV29-1
SVVGRAAETQY
>-|TRBJ2-6|TRBV11-2
ASSFRSGGGSGANVLT
>-|TRBJ2-3|TRBV9
ASSVDQADTQY
>few|TRBJ2-7|TRBV10-3
ATSDYSYEQY
>-|TRBJ2-1|TRBV4-2
ASSQEPGVQAYNEQF
>once|TRBJ2-3|TRBV5-1
ASSLDRADTDTQY
>few|TRBJ1-2|TRBV20-1
SASGAPTFYGYT
>-|TRBJ2-7|TRBV5-6
ASSSLQAYEQY
>-|TRBJ2-7|TRBV14
ASSQVSSPYEQY
>few|TRBJ1-2|TRBV29-1
SVEGTGVGYT
>-|TRBJ1-1|TRBV20-1
SAVNTEAF
>few|TRBJ2-1|TRBV20-1
SAGGAGGFRNEQF
>few|TRBJ2-3|TRBV7-2
ASTGQTTDTQY
>few|TRBJ2-7|TRBV12-3/TRBV12-4
ASRSGLGDSYEQY
>-|TRBJ2-3|TRBV10-3
ATEEWRGAGTDTQY
>-|TRBJ2-7|TRBV12-3/TRBV12-4
ASSRGISGQGSSYEQY
>-|TRBJ2-3|TRBV12-3/TRBV12-4
ASSFAGNTDTQY
>many|TRBJ1-1|TRBV24-1
ATRARGVFTEAF
>-|TRBJ2-7|TRBV7-9
ASSLEQGYEQY
>-|TRBJ2-1|TRBV11-2
ASSPSGGGSANEQF
>few|TRBJ2-1|TRBV20-1
SAIPRTGSSYNEQF
>many|TRBJ2-1|TRBV29-1
SVVGWGVYNEQF
>-|TRBJ1-2|TRBV11-2
ASSSYTVSYGYT
>-|TRBJ1-4|TRBV19
ASSPYPATNEKLF
>many|TRBJ2-1|TRBV5-1
ASRVEGSSYNEQF
>few|TRBJ2-6|TRBV5-5
ASSLPTVLSGANVLT